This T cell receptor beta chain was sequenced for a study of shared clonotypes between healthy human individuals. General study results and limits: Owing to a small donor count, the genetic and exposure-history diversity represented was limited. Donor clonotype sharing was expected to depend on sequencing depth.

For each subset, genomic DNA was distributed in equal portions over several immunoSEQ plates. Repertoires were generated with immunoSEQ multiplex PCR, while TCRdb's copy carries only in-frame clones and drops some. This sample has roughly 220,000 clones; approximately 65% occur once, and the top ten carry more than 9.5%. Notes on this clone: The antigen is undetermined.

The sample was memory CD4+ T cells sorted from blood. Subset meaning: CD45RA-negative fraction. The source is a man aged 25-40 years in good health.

Here the CDR3 reads CASLSGDYYDEQFF. The CDR3 DNA reads as TGTGCCAGCTTGTCGGGAGATTATTATGATGAGCAGTTCTTC. The J gene is TRBJ2-1, the V gene TRBV2; D might be TRBD2 (6 bases). The germline gives CDR1 SNHLY, CDR2 FYNNEI. Trimming left V 8 bases short and J 8 bases short, with 19 bases between. The CDR3 runs 14 residues.